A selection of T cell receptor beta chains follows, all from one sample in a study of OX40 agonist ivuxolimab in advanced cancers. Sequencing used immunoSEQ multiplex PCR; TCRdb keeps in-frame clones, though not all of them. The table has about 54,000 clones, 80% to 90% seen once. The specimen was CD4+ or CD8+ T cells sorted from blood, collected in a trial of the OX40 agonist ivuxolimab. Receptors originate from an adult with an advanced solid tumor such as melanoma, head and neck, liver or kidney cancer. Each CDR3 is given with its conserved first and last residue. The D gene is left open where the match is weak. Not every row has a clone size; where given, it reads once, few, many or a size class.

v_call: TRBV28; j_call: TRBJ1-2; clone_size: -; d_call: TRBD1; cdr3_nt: TGTGCCAGCAGGGTGAACTGGGACAGGTCCACCCTTCGGGGCTACACCTTC; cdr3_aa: CASRVNWDRSTLRGYTF
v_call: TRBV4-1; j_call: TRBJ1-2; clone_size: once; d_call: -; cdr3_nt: TGCGCCAGCAGCCCCGACGACTCTAACTATGGCTACACCTTC; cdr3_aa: CASSPDDSNYGYTF
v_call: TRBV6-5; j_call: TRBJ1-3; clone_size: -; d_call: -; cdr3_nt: TGTGCCAGCGGGAAGGGGATCGGGTACACCATATATTTT; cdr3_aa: CASGKGIGYTIYF
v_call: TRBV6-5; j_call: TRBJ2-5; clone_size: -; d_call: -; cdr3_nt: TGTGCCAGCAGTTACAGTCGAGGCGCTTATGAGACCCAGTACTTC; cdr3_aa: CASSYSRGAYETQYF
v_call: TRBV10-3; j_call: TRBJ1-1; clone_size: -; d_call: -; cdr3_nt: TGTGCCATCAGCGGACGGCAGAACACTGAAGCTTTCTTT; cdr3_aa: CAISGRQNTEAFF
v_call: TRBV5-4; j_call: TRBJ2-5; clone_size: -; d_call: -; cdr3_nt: TGTGCCAGCAGCTTGCCCGGCGAGGCCCAGACCCAGTACTTC; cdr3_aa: CASSLPGEAQTQYF
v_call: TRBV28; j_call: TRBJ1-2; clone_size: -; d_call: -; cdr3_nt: TGTGCCAGCAGCTCCGGACTCCTCTACACCTTC; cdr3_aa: CASSSGLLYTF
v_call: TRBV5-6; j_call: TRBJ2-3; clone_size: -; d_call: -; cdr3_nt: TGTGCCAGCAGCTTGGTGACAGCAGCCGTCGATACGCAGTATTTT; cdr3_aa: CASSLVTAAVDTQYF
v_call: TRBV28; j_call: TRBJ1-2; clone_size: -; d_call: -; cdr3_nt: TGTGCCAGCAGCCCTGGGGCCTATGGCTACACCTTC; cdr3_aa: CASSPGAYGYTF
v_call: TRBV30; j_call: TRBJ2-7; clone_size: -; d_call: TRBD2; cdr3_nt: TGTGCCTGGAACGGGGGGAGCTCCTACGAGCAGTACTTC; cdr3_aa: CAWNGGSSYEQYF
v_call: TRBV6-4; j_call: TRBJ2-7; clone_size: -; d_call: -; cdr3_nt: TGTGCCAGCAGTGACACCTTATACGAGCAGTACTTC; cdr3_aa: CASSDTLYEQYF
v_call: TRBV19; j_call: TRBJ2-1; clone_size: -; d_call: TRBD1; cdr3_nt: TGTGCCAGTAGAATACAGGGGATACTACAGAATGAGCAGTTCTTC; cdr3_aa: CASRIQGILQNEQFF
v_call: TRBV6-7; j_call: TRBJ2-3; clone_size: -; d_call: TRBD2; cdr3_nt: TGTGCCAGCAGTCCTAGCGGGAGGAGCACAGATACGCAGTATTTT; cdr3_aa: CASSPSGRSTDTQYF
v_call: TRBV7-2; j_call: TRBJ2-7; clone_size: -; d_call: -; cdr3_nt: TGTGCCAGCAGCGGGGGACGGAGGGCGTACGAGCAGTACTTC; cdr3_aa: CASSGGRRAYEQYF
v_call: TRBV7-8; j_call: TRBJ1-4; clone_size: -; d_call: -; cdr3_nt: TGTGCCAGCAGCTTAGCCGGGGGACACTGGGGAACTAATGAAAAACTGTTTTTT; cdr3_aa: CASSLAGGHWGTNEKLFF
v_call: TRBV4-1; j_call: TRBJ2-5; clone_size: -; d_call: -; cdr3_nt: TGCGCCAGCAGCCAAGGTGGGGTCCGGGAGACCCAGTACTTC; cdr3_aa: CASSQGGVRETQYF
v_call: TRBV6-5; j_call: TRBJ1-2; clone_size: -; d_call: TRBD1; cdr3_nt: TGTGCCAGCAGTCCCGGACAGGGGGCTGGGTATGGCTACACCTTC; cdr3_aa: CASSPGQGAGYGYTF
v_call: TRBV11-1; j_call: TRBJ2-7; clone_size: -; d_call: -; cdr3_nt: TGTGCCAGCAGCCCACTCTCCGGGAACTACGAGCAGTACTTC; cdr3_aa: CASSPLSGNYEQYF
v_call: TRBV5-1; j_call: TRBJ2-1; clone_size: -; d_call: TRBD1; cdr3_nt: TGCGCCAGCAGCTTGGGAAGGACAGGGGGAAATGAGCAGTTCTTC; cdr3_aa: CASSLGRTGGNEQFF
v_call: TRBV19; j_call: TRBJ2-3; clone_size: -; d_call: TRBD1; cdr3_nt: TGTGCCAGTAGAAACAGGGGCGATATTAGCACAGATACGCAGTATTTT; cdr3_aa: CASRNRGDISTDTQYF
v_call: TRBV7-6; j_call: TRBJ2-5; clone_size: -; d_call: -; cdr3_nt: TGTGCCAGCAGCCTATCGCAGTTGGAGACCCAGTACTTC; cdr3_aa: CASSLSQLETQYF
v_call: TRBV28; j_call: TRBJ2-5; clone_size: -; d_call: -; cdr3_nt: TGTGCCAGCAGTTCCAGGGTGGGCATTTTGGTAGAGACCCAGTACTTC; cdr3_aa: CASSSRVGILVETQYF
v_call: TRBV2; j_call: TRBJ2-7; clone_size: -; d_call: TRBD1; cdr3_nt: TGTGCCAGCAGATGGGACAGGGTCGGCCACGAGCAGTACTTC; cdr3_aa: CASRWDRVGHEQYF
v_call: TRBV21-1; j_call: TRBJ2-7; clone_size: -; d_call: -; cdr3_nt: TGTGCCAGCAGCAAAGCGGGAAAGCAGGGACCCACCTACGAGCAGTACTTC; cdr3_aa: CASSKAGKQGPTYEQYF
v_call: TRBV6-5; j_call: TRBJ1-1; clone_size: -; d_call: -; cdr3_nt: TGTGCCAGCAGTTACTCAGAGGCTGCGAACACTGAAGCTTTCTTT; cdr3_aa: CASSYSEAANTEAFF
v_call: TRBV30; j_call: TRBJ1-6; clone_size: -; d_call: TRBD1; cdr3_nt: TGTGCCTGGACCCAAGACAGGGGCGATTCACCCCTCCACTTT; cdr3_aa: CAWTQDRGDSPLHF
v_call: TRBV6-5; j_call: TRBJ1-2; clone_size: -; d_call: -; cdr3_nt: TGTGCCAGCAGTTACGGGAGAAACTATGGCTACACCTTC; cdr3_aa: CASSYGRNYGYTF
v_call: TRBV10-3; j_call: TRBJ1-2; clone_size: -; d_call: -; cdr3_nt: TGTGCCATCAGTGAGTCTCGGAACGGAGGCTCCAATGGCTACACCTTC; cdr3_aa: CAISESRNGGSNGYTF
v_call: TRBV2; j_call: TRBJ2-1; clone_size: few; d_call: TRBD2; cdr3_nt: TGTGCCAGCAGGGAGACTAGCGGACCTTACAATGAGCAGTTCTTC; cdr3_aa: CASRETSGPYNEQFF
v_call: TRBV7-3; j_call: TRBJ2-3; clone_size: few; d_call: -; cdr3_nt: TGTGCCAGCAGTCGAGGGGCTAGCACAGATACGCAGTATTTT; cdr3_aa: CASSRGASTDTQYF
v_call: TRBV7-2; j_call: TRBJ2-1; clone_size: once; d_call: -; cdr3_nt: TGTGCCAGCAGCGGGCGTGGAAACTCCTACAATGAGCAGTTCTTC; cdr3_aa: CASSGRGNSYNEQFF
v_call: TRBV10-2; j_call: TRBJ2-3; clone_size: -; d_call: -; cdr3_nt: TGCGCCAGCAGCCGAACGAGGGGCCATAGCACAGATACGCAGTATTTT; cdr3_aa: CASSRTRGHSTDTQYF